A single sample gave rise to the 27 T cell receptor beta chains below, sequenced in a study of shared clonotypes between healthy human individuals. Some clones are missing from TCRdb's copy, which holds only in-frame ones; the method was immunoSEQ multiplex PCR. Of under 850,000 clones detected, 72% appear once; the ten largest clones hold around 1.8%. The specimen sequenced was memory CD4+ T cells sorted from blood. Subset: CD45RA-negative fraction. These receptors were collected from a woman in her 30s in good health.

The chain links TRBV28 to TRBJ2-7, with 8 bases fitting TRBD2. The CDR3 is 14 residues long. V was pared by 6 bases and J by 1 base, with 5 bases of the junction left unmatched. The germline gives CDR1 MDHEN, CDR2 SYDVKM. The CDR3 bases are TGTGCCAGCAGGGCGACTAGCGCTTCCTACGAGCAGTACTTC. It is translated as CASRATSASYEQYF.

This clone was found a few times. V usage is TRBV5-1 and J usage is TRBJ1-2; TRBD1 is a possible D gene (6 bases). In germline, CDR1 is SGHRS, CDR2 YFSETQ. The CDR3 sequence is 14 residues long. Trimming pared 4 bases from V and 5 bases from J, leaving 15 bases between. The CDR3 sequence is CASSLVPGEYGYTF. For the CDR3, the DNA is TGCGCCAGCAGCCTGGTCCCAGGGGAATATGGCTACACCTTC.

The chain recombines TRBV2 with TRBJ2-5; TRBD1 or TRBD2 may be the D gene (5 bases each). The germline CDR1 and CDR2 sequences are SNHLY and FYNNEI. V was cut by 11 bases and J by 4 bases, with 14 bases left in between. The CDR3 sequence is 12 residues long. The CDR3 coding sequence is TGTGCCGACGGCGGGCAGGGAGAGACCCAGTACTTC. Translated, it gives CADGGQGETQYF.

The gene calls are TRBV5-1 and TRBJ2-5; 10 nucleotides agree with TRBD2. From germline, CDR1 is SGHRS and CDR2 YFSETQ. The ends lost 0 bases at V and 5 bases at J; junction bases unmatched: 16. There are 19 residues in the CDR3. The CDR3 nucleotides are TGCGCCAGCAGCTTGGACGGTCTAGCGGGAGAGGACACCGGGGAGACCCAGTACTTC. This encodes CASSLDGLAGEDTGETQYF.

The rearrangement joins TRBV11-2 to TRBJ1-1; perhaps TRBD1 as D (6 bases). Germline CDR1 SGHAT, CDR2 FQNNGV. The CDR3 runs to 13 residues. Trimming took 5 bases from V and 3 from J, leaving 10 bases between them. CDR3 DNA sequence: TGTGCCAGCAGCATGGGGACATACACTGAAGCTTTCTTT. Translating it yields CASSMGTYTEAFF. The full variable domain, its missing parts supplied by reference TRBV11-2 and TRBJ1-1, is EAGVAQSPRYKIIEKRQSVAFWCNPISGHATLYWYQQILGQGPKLLIQFQNNGVVDDSQLPKDRFSAERLKGVDSTLKIQPAKLEDSAVYLCASSMGTYTEAFFGQGTRLTVV.

The V gene is TRBV11-1, the J gene TRBJ2-5, with D maybe TRBD1 (6 bases). Germline CDR1 reads SGHAT; CDR2 reads FQDESV (reference sequence). The V and J ends lost 3 bases and 5 bases respectively, with 13 bases between them. The CDR3 totals 14 residues. The CDR3 spells CASSFFSRGETQYF. The CDR3 nucleotides read TGTGCCAGCAGCTTTTTTTCAAGGGGGGAGACCCAGTACTTC.

The gene calls are TRBV5-4 and TRBJ1-2, with D possibly being TRBD1 (5 bases). Germline V gives CDR1 SGHNT, CDR2 YYREEE (reference sequence). The V end lost 0 bases, the J end lost 7 bases, and 16 bases lay between the germline ends. The length of the CDR3 is 15 residues. DNA for the CDR3: TGTGCCAGCAGCTTGGCCGCCGGGACGGGGTCTGGCTACACCTTC. It yields the protein CASSLAAGTGSGYTF.

The CDR3 loop is CATSRGRTATNEKLFF. In nucleotides, the CDR3 is TGTGCCACCAGCAGAGGACGGACTGCAACTAATGAAAAACTGTTTTTT. The rearrangement uses TRBV15 and TRBJ1-4; D is ambiguous. Germline lookup yields CDR1 LNHNV and CDR2 YYDKDF (reference sequence). This CDR3 region has 16 residues. The germline V and J ends were trimmed by 1 base and 0 bases, with 9 bases remaining between them.

The chain combines TRBV7-2 with TRBJ1-4; no firm D call. The CDR3 sequence is 16 residues long. V lost 2 bases, J lost 0 bases, and 10 bases lay in between. The germline gives CDR1 SGHTA, CDR2 FQGNSA. DNA of the CDR3: TGTGCCAGCAGCTTAACGCTCCGGGCAACTAATGAAAAACTGTTTTTT. The encoded protein is CASSLTLRATNEKLFF.

V usage is TRBV2 and J usage is TRBJ2-2, with D unresolved. CDR3 length equals 13 residues. V was pared by 7 bases and J by 4 bases, with 10 bases between. The germline CDR1 and CDR2 sequences are SNHLY and FYNNEI. The CDR3 region is CASTLHPTGELFF. DNA of the CDR3: TGTGCCAGCACTTTACACCCCACCGGGGAGCTGTTTTTT. Full variable domain (outside the CDR3, taken from reference TRBV2 and TRBJ2-2): EPEVTQTPSHQVTQMGQEVILRCVPISNHLYFYWYRQILGQKVEFLVSFYNNEISEKSEIFDDQFSVERPDGSNFTLKIRSTKLEDSAMYFCASTLHPTGELFFGEGSRLTVL.

The chain is built from TRBV9 and TRBJ2-5, with D maybe TRBD2 (6 bases). Between the trimmed V and J ends, which lost 0 bases and 4 bases, there was a span of 16 bases. This CDR3 contains 16 residues. In germline, CDR1 is SGDLS, CDR2 YYNGEE. CDR3 bases: TGTGCCAGCAGCGTAGGAGTGGCTAGCGTCCGAGAGACCCAGTACTTC. Protein product: CASSVGVASVRETQYF.

This chain links TRBV18 with TRBJ1-1; tentatively, D is TRBD1 (6 bases). The V gene lost 0 bases and the J gene lost 4 bases, with 9 bases spanning the gap. Per germline, CDR1 KGHSH and CDR2 LQKENI. The CDR3 length is 14 residues. CDR3 nucleotides: TGTGCCAGCTCACCACCCTCAGGGGTCACTGAAGCTTTCTTT. Its translation is CASSPPSGVTEAFF.

V usage is TRBV2 and J usage is TRBJ2-1; tentatively, D is TRBD1 or TRBD2 (5 bases each). The germline gives CDR1 SNHLY, CDR2 FYNNEI. With 5 bases removed from V and 15 bases from J, the gap between germline ends came to 14 bases. CDR3 length: 11 residues. In DNA, the CDR3 is TGTGCCAGCAGTTTCCTCGGGACGCTGTTCTTC. This sequence encodes CASSFLGTLFF.

A single count supports this clone. The chain couples TRBV7-9 to TRBJ2-5; D uncertain. Deletions cut 7 bases from V and 3 bases from J, with 6 bases between. The V gene's germline CDR1 is SEHNR and CDR2 FQNEAQ (reference sequence). This CDR3 comprises 11 residues. The CDR3, as DNA: TGTGCCAGCATCGGCAAAGAGACCCAGTACTTC. Translating it yields CASIGKETQYF.

The V call is TRBV6-1, the J call TRBJ1-5; D ambiguous. The germline gives CDR1 MNHNS, CDR2 SASEGT. The CDR3 is 15 amino acids. V dropped 1 base and J dropped 4 bases, with 11 bases sitting between them. For the CDR3, the DNA is TGTGCCAGCAGTGAAGAGATGATAGGGAATCAGCCCCAGCATTTT. It codes for CASSEEMIGNQPQHF.

The chain recombines TRBV5-4 with TRBJ2-2; D unresolved. There are 15 residues in the CDR3. Trimming removed 1 base at V and 0 bases at J, with 7 bases between. CDR1 is SGHNT, CDR2 YYREEE, per germline (reference sequence). CDR3 protein: CASSLYSSNTGELFF. CDR3 bases: TGTGCCAGCAGCTTGTATAGTTCGAACACCGGGGAGCTGTTTTTT.

The rearrangement joins TRBV29-1 to TRBJ1-1; possible D gene TRBD1, 5 bases. The CDR3 spans 12 residues. Germline CDR1 reads SQVTM; CDR2 reads ANQGSEA. Deletions cut 7 bases from V and 0 bases from J, with 9 bases between. CDR3 region: CSGGRLNTEAFF. The CDR3 nucleotides are TGCAGCGGGGGACGGCTGAACACTGAAGCTTTCTTT.

The rearrangement uses TRBV28 and TRBJ2-6, with TRBD1 matching over 8 bases. Germline assignment: CDR1 MDHEN and CDR2 SYDVKM. V dropped 5 bases and J dropped 0; count of bases not matched to a gene: 9. The CDR3 is made up of 18 amino acids. CDR3 amino acids: CASSRSRQGSSGANVLTF. The CDR3, as DNA: TGTGCCAGCAGTCGCTCGAGACAGGGGAGCTCTGGGGCCAACGTCCTGACTTTC.

The chain joins TRBV5-1 to TRBJ1-1, with a possible D match to TRBD1 (6 bases). The germline CDR1 and CDR2 sequences are SGHRS and YFSETQ. There are 14 residues in the CDR3. V lost 5 bases, J lost 7 bases, and 18 bases lay in between. CDR3 bases: TGCGCCAGCAGGTACGAAGGGGGGTTTGGTGAAGCTTTCTTT. This codes for CASRYEGGFGEAFF.

The rearrangement links TRBV30 to TRBJ2-1; D is perhaps TRBD1 or TRBD2 (5 bases each). Germline V gene sequence: CDR1 GTSNPN, CDR2 SVGIG (reference sequence). CDR3 length equals 14 residues. Trimming cost V 3 bases and J 0 bases, with 9 bases left between them. CDR3 DNA: TGTGCCTGGAGGGGGGATAGCTCCTACAATGAGCAGTTCTTC. Translating gives CAWRGDSSYNEQFF.

This chain uses TRBV6-1 with TRBJ1-1; weak D call: TRBD1 (6 bases). Trimming shortened V by 1 base and J by 11 bases, and 8 bases separated the two germline ends. The CDR3 has 11 residues. Germline lookup yields CDR1 MNHNS and CDR2 SASEGT. CDR3 coding DNA: TGTGCCAGCAGTGAAGGTAGGGGGGCTTTCTTT. This sequence encodes CASSEGRGAFF.

This clone was picked up one time. The CDR3 sequence is CASSPTRTSGRAQDTQYF. CDR3 nucleotide sequence: TGTGCCAGCAGTCCGACGCGGACTAGCGGGAGGGCCCAGGATACGCAGTATTTT. This sequence joins TRBV28 and TRBJ2-3; 15 bases agree with TRBD2. The germline CDR1 and CDR2 sequences are MDHEN and SYDVKM. The CDR3 loop spans 18 amino acids. With 5 bases clipped from V and 6 bases from J, the junction kept 12 bases outside the gene matches.

With regard to this clone: The sample contains more than one DNA sequence encoding this CDR3. The CDR3 nucleotides are TGTGCCAGCTCACCTAGCCGGGGAACCACAGATACGCAGTATTTT. Its translation: CASSPSRGTTDTQYF. This chain connects TRBV18 to TRBJ2-3; D possibly corresponds to TRBD2 (5 bases). The CDR3 consists of 15 residues. Germline values: CDR1 KGHSH, CDR2 LQKENI. The V gene lost 3 bases and the J gene lost 2 bases, with 12 bases spanning the gap.

The chain employs TRBV7-2 and TRBJ1-5; D remains ambiguous. Deletions cut 5 bases from V and 7 bases from J, with 18 bases between. There are 15 residues in the CDR3. Germline values: CDR1 SGHTA, CDR2 FQGNSA. The CDR3 region has the DNA TGTGCCAGCAGCACCGAGGGCGGGGTACGGCAGCCCCAGCATTTT. Amino acid sequence: CASSTEGGVRQPQHF.

The gene calls are TRBV5-6 and TRBJ2-3; D ambiguous. This CDR3 has 14 amino acids. Per germline, CDR1 SGHDT and CDR2 YYEEEE. The V end lost 1 base, the J end lost 2 bases, and 8 bases lay between the germline ends. The DNA for the CDR3 is TGTGCCAGCAGCTTGCCTGGGGACACAGATACGCAGTATTTT. Its protein is CASSLPGDTDTQYF.

This sequence joins TRBV28 and TRBJ1-6, with D unresolved. The CDR3 is 12 amino acids. Germline loops: CDR1 MDHEN, CDR2 SYDVKM. V lost 6 bases and J lost 14, with 14 bases in between. The CDR3 sequence: CASSPGPSALHF. CDR3 sequence (DNA): TGTGCCAGCAGCCCGGGCCCGTCGGCCCTCCACTTT.

This clone was recorded once. This chain uses TRBV28 with TRBJ1-1, with a tentative D call TRBD1 (5 bases). This CDR3 has 14 residues. Germline CDR1 reads MDHEN; CDR2 reads SYDVKM. V lost 7 bases to trimming and J lost 6 bases, with 18 bases between them. The CDR3 protein is CASTSGGKHSEAFF. The CDR3 DNA reads TGTGCCAGCACCTCGGGGGGGAAACACTCTGAAGCTTTCTTT.